The 21 T cell receptor beta chains below come from one sample, sequenced in a study of blood T cell repertoires in COVID-19. Clones were read by immunoSEQ multiplex PCR, and TCRdb kept only the in-frame ones, dropping some. The sample lists 250,000 to 350,000 clones, about nine tenths occurring once. The sequenced sample consisted of peripheral blood. Receptor source: a woman aged 40-49 years who had recovered from COVID-19.

This chain uses TRBV4-2 with TRBJ2-2; 9 bases are a match to TRBD2. After removal of 0 bases from V and 5 bases from J, the junction contained 1 base not matched to a gene. The CDR3 contains 15 residues. Germline V gene data show CDR1 as LGHNA and CDR2 as YNFKEQ. The CDR3 loop reads CASSQETSGTGELFF. CDR3 DNA: TGTGCCAGCAGCCAAGAAACTAGCGGGACCGGGGAGCTGTTTTTT.

The chain links TRBV19 to TRBJ1-2; D ambiguous. V was pared by 0 bases and J by 2 bases, with 7 bases between. In germline, CDR1 is LNHDA, CDR2 SQIVND (reference sequence). The CDR3 length is 14 residues. CDR3 DNA sequence: TGTGCCAGTAGTATAGACGGTTTCAACTATGGCTACACCTTC. Translation: CASSIDGFNYGYTF.

The rearrangement joins TRBV19 to TRBJ1-1; 8 positions match TRBD1. V shed 4 bases and J 5 bases; nucleotides not matched to a gene: 3. This CDR3 comprises 13 residues. From germline, CDR1 is LNHDA and CDR2 SQIVND (reference sequence). Here the CDR3 reads CASSTRTGTEAFF. CDR3 coding DNA: TGTGCCAGTAGTACCCGGACAGGGACTGAAGCTTTCTTT.

In the case of this clone: At the DNA level, this CDR3 is encoded by other sequences in the same sample as well. This rearrangement joins TRBV11-2 to TRBJ2-7; no clear D. Germline-derived CDR1 and CDR2 are SGHAT and FQNNGV. The CDR3 has 12 amino acids. V was shortened by 5 bases and J by 3 bases, with 8 bases between the two germline ends. This CDR3 is CASSPGGYEQYF. The CDR3 coding sequence is TGTGCCAGCAGCCCCGGCGGCTACGAGCAGTACTTC.

This clone was counted between two and nine times. The rearrangement joins TRBV3-1 (or the pseudogene TRBV3-2) to TRBJ1-5; 7 bases are shared with TRBD1. CDR3 length: 14 amino acids. The J segment lost 2 bases and the V segment lost 5 bases, leaving 3 bases of the junction unmatched. CDR1 LGHDT and CDR2 YNNKEL come from the germline V gene (reference sequence). CDR3 region: CASSFTGGNQPQHF. The CDR3 nucleotides are TGTGCCAGCAGCTTTACAGGGGGCAATCAGCCCCAGCATTTT.

The chain has TRBV6-5 and TRBJ1-2; D not resolved. V shed 6 bases and J shed 8 bases, with 16 bases lying between them. Germline-derived CDR1 and CDR2 are MNHEY and SVGAGI. The CDR3 totals 13 residues. The CDR3 nucleotides read TGTGCCAGCAGAACTCGGGAGACGGGCGGCTACACCTTC. Amino acid sequence: CASRTRETGGYTF.

This rearrangement joins TRBV21-1 to TRBJ2-2; TRBD1 is the table's D call, not checked against the DNA. TRBV21-1 is designated a pseudogene. This CDR3 has 17 amino acids. This CDR3 reads CASSKDLGQGNTGELFF. The CDR3 DNA reads TGTGCCAGCAGCAAAGACCTGGGACAGGGCAACACCGGGGAGCTGTTTTTT.

V and J are TRBV3-1 (or the pseudogene TRBV3-2) and TRBJ2-3; 8 nucleotides align to TRBD2. From germline, CDR1 is LGHDT and CDR2 YNNKEL (reference sequence). This CDR3 has 16 residues. V lost 4 bases and J lost 0; bases outside the gene matches: 6. The CDR3 DNA reads TGTGCCAGCAGCCCAATACTAGCGGCTAGCACAGATACGCAGTATTTT. As protein: CASSPILAASTDTQYF.

The chain is built from TRBV27 and TRBJ1-4; TRBD1 agrees at 11 bases. Trimming at V came to 0 bases and at J to 8 bases, leaving 8 bases not matched to a gene. CDR1 is MNHEY, CDR2 SMNVEV, per germline (reference sequence). There are 17 residues in the CDR3. CDR3 DNA sequence: TGTGCCAGCAGTTTATCGGGGCCGGGACAGGGGGGAGAAAAACTGTTTTTT. Encoded protein: CASSLSGPGQGGEKLFF.

The chain links TRBV4-1 to TRBJ2-3; a possible D gene is TRBD2 (7 bases). The CDR3 length is 15 residues. V lost 8 bases and J 1 base, leaving 16 bases between the germline ends. CDR1 and CDR2 from the germline V gene are MGHRA and YSYEKL. The CDR3 DNA is TGCGCCAGCGGAAGAGGGGGGGGCGGCACAGATACGCAGTATTTT. This codes for CASGRGGGGTDTQYF.

The CDR3 sequence: CATSARRNEKLFF. The CDR3 bases are TGTGCCACCAGCGCTAGACGGAATGAAAAACTGTTTTTT. The chain is built from TRBV15 and TRBJ1-4; D is unresolved. Per the germline V gene, CDR1 is LNHNV and CDR2 is YYDKDF (reference sequence). Trimming removed 5 bases at V and 5 bases at J, with 9 bases between. The CDR3 is 13 amino acids. The full variable domain, its missing parts supplied by reference TRBV15 and TRBJ1-4, is DAMVIQNPRYQVTQFGKPVTLSCSQTLNHNVMYWYQQKSSQAPKLLFHYYDKDFNNEADTPDNFQSRRPNTSFCFLDIRSPGLGDTAMYLCATSARRNEKLFFGSGTQLSVL.

The J gene is TRBJ2-1, the V gene TRBV6-1, with 7 bases matching TRBD2. The CDR3 spans 15 residues. Germline V gene lookup returns CDR1 MNHNS and CDR2 SASEGT. Unmatched junction bases numbered 5, after V lost 3 bases and J lost 3 bases. The CDR3 here is CASSEILAVYNEQFF. CDR3 nucleotides: TGTGCCAGCAGTGAGATCCTAGCGGTCTACAATGAGCAGTTCTTC.

V gene TRBV5-4 combines with J gene TRBJ1-1, with 8 bases identical to TRBD1. Germline assignment: CDR1 SGHNT and CDR2 YYREEE (reference sequence). V dropped 4 bases and J dropped 0; count of bases not matched to a gene: 8. This CDR3 is 16 amino acids long. The CDR3 DNA follows: TGTGCCAGCAGCCCCGGACAGGGAAGGATGAACACTGAAGCTTTCTTT. Translating gives CASSPGQGRMNTEAFF.

This clone was observed a single time. The chain combines TRBV5-1 with TRBJ2-1, with 12 bases aligning to TRBD2. After removal of 2 bases from V and 1 base from J, the junction contained 1 base not matched to a gene. The CDR3 is 16 amino acids. The V gene's germline CDR1 is SGHRS and CDR2 YFSETQ. This CDR3 reads CASSFTSGGSYNEQFF. As DNA, the CDR3 is TGCGCCAGCAGCTTTACTAGCGGGGGGTCCTACAATGAGCAGTTCTTC.

This chain links TRBV28 with TRBJ1-2, with D perhaps TRBD1 (6 bases). The CDR3 extends over 16 amino acids. In germline, CDR1 is MDHEN, CDR2 SYDVKM. The germline V and J ends were trimmed by 5 bases and 2 bases, with 18 bases remaining between them. CDR3 protein: CASSPGLQGRNYGYTF. The CDR3 DNA is TGTGCCAGCAGTCCCGGGCTACAGGGCAGGAACTATGGCTACACCTTC.

Comment on this clone: The DNA is left out, because the CDR3 cannot be placed on it with certainty; the CDR3 is given as TCRdb lists it. The CDR3: CASTPWGQGAGANVLTF. V usage is TRBV21-1 and J usage is TRBJ2-6; the table gives TRBD1 as D, unverified against the DNA. TRBV21-1 is marked as a pseudogene. The CDR3 comprises 17 residues, both ends counted.

This clone was recorded a few times. The rearrangement uses TRBV19 and TRBJ1-6; D is perhaps TRBD1 (6 bases). CDR1 and CDR2 from the germline V gene are LNHDA and SQIVND (reference sequence). This CDR3 has 14 amino acids. Trimming took 1 base from V and 10 from J, leaving 11 bases between them. This CDR3 reads CASSIGDIGSPLHF. The CDR3 DNA is TGTGCCAGTAGTATAGGGGACATCGGGTCACCCCTCCACTTT.

This clone was recorded once. V is TRBV3-1 (or the pseudogene TRBV3-2) and J is TRBJ2-2; possible D gene TRBD2, 6 bases. Germline CDR1 and CDR2: LGHDT and YNNKEL (reference sequence). The CDR3 contains 18 residues. Deletions cut 4 bases from V and 0 bases from J, with 18 bases between. This CDR3 reads CASSPDLATNTNTGELFF. The CDR3 nucleotides are TGTGCCAGCAGCCCAGATCTAGCGACTAATACGAACACCGGGGAGCTGTTTTTT.

The chain links TRBV7-3 to TRBJ2-5; TRBD1 might be the D (6 bases). The length of the CDR3 is 13 residues. V lost 2 bases, J lost 4 bases, and 8 bases lay in between. From germline, CDR1 is SGHTA and CDR2 FQGTGA. The CDR3 sequence: CASSLGGGETQYF. The CDR3 DNA reads as TGTGCCAGCAGCTTAGGGGGCGGAGAGACCCAGTACTTC.

V usage is TRBV14 and J usage is TRBJ2-4, with 8 bases that match TRBD2. Germline V CDR1 and CDR2: SGHDN, FVKESK. This CDR3 is built from 15 residues. Trimming cost V 4 bases and J 4 bases; bases outside gene matches: 6. Written as DNA, the CDR3 is TGTGCCAGCAGCCCATCGGGAGGGTCGAAAAACATTCAGTACTTC. Protein product: CASSPSGGSKNIQYF.

This chain connects TRBV9 to TRBJ2-1, with D perhaps TRBD2 (6 bases). The CDR3 extends over 16 amino acids. CDR1 and CDR2 (germline): SGDLS, YYNGEE. V lost 0 bases, J lost 0 bases, and 10 bases lay in between. CDR3 nucleotide sequence: TGTGCCAGCAGCGTAGACGGGGGAAGCTCCTACAATGAGCAGTTCTTC. It codes for CASSVDGGSSYNEQFF.